This record covers a single T cell receptor (beta chain). Its antigen remains unidentified. All of the isolated RNA was reverse transcribed, so expressed TCRB transcripts were sequenced. Profiling relied on immunoSEQ multiplex PCR, and the TCRdb table lists in-frame clones only, not all of them. The data contain about 410,000 clones, approximately 14% of them singletons. Germline V gives CDR1 SGHRS, CDR2 YFSETQ. The CDR3 spans 15 residues. The V segment lost 4 bases and the J segment 1 base; nucleotides outside the gene matches: 6. This specimen comes from a study of beta chain features in type 1 diabetes. Overall study context: In age, gender and cell yields, patients were similar to healthy donors.

Study-level points and caveats: TCRB CDR3s were moderately but significantly shorter in Type 1 diabetes patients in all four CD4+ subsets. The naive, central memory and Treg TCRB repertoires looked more alike in patients than they did in healthy donors. Over-representation of high TCR-expressing cells was a possible consequence of cDNA sequencing.

The chain is built from TRBV5-1 and TRBJ2-3; 7 nucleotides align to TRBD2. The specimen was naive CD4+ T cells from blood. The clonotype originates from a young man in good health. In DNA form, the CDR3 reads TGCGCCAGCAGCCTTCCAGCGGGACGCACAGATACGCAGTATTTT. This sequence encodes CASSLPAGRTDTQYF.